This TCR beta chain is from a study of cytomegalovirus exposure and HLA in healthy donors. Study observations and caveats: The authors later found TCR association rates varying by HLA locus, with DRB1 most and HLA-C fewest. Because they were indistinguishable, some V segments, including TRBV6-2 and TRBV6-3, were excluded.

PCR employed 60 Vbeta and 13 Jbeta primers. Using immunoSEQ multiplex PCR, the repertoire was profiled, and TCRdb retains in-frame clones only, with some absent. The sample lists 95,000 to 150,000 clones; about 78% were seen once. A note on this clone: Its specificity is not known.

This CDR3 is built from 15 residues. Germline V gene data show CDR1 as MGHDK and CDR2 as SYGVNS. Trimming removed 1 base at V and 4 bases at J, with 14 bases between. This chain links TRBV25-1 with TRBJ2-7; TRBD1 might be the D (6 bases). The sequenced material came from PBMCs. The receptor was derived from a woman aged 35 to 49 in good health and CMV-seropositive. DNA for the CDR3: TGTGCCAGCAGTGAATCGGGCAGGGGTGGGTACGAGCAGTACTTC. Translation: CASSESGRGGYEQYF.